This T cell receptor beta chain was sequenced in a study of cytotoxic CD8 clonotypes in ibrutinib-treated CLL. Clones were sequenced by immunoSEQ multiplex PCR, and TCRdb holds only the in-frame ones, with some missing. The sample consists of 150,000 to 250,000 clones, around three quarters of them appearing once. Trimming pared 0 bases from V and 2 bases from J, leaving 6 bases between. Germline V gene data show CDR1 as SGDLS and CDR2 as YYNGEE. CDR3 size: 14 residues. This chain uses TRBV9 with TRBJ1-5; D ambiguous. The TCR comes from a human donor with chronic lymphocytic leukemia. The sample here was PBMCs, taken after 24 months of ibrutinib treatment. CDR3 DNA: TGTGCCAGCAGCGTAGGGATCGGCAATCAGCCCCAGCATTTT. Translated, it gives CASSVGIGNQPQHF.